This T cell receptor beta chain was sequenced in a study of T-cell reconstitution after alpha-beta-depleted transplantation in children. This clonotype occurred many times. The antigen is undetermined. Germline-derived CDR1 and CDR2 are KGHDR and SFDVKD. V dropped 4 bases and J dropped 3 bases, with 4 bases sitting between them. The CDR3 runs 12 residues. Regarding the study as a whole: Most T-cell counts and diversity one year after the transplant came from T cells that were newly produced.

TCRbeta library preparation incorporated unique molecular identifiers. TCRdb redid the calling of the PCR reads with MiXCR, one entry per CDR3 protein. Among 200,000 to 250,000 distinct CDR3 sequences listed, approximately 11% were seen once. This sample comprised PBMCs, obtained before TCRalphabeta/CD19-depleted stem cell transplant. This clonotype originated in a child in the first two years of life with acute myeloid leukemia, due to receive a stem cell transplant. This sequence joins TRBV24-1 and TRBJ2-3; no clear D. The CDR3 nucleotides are TGTGCCACCAGTGAATTAACAGATACGCAGTATTTT. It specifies CATSELTDTQYF.